The entry that follows covers one T cell receptor beta chain sequence. Its target is unknown. The data were taken from a study of shared clonotypes between healthy human individuals. On the study more broadly: Ranging from 18 to 49 in age, donors were two women and a few men. General observations from the study: Donor scarcity curtailed the genetic and exposure-history diversity represented herein. Incomplete sequencing of sorted subsets was indicated by rarefaction despite large depth. Between a few donors, naive CD4 clonotypes were shared at a level of about 5%.

The germline CDR1 and CDR2 sequences are SEHNR and FQNEAQ (reference sequence). The CDR3 runs 18 residues. V dropped 2 bases and J dropped 0 bases, with 17 bases sitting between them. Assay: immunoSEQ multiplex PCR; the TCRdb copy retains only in-frame clones and omits some. The sample records about 2.1 million clones, 80% to 95% being singletons. Cells designated naive CD8 were CD45RO-negative and were positively selected for CCR7, with terminally differentiated effector memory CD45RA+ cells excluded. The TCR was taken from a young man in good health. Some clones in this sample may be carry-over from other donors' samples. The V and J genes are TRBV7-9 and TRBJ1-5, with unresolved D. Material: naive CD8+ T cells from PBMCs. CDR3 in amino acids: CASSLSSRAGGSNQPQHF. The DNA of the CDR3 is TGTGCCAGCAGCTTAAGTAGTCGGGCAGGAGGTAGCAATCAGCCCCAGCATTTT.